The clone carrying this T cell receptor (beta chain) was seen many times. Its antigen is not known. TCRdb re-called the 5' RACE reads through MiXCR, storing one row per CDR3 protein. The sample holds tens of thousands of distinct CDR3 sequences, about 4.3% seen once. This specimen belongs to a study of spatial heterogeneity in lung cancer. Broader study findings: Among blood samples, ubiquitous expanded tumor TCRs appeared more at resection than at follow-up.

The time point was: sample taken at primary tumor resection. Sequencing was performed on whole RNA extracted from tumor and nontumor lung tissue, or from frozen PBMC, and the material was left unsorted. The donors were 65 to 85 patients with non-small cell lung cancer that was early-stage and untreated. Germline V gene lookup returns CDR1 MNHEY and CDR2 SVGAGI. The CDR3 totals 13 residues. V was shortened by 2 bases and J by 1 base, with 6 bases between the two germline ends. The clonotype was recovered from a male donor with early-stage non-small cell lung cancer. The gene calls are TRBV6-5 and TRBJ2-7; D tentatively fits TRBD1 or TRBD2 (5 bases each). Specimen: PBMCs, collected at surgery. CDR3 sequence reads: CASSYGGSYEQYF. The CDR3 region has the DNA TGTGCCAGCAGTTACGGGGGTTCCTACGAGCAGTACTTC.